This passage covers 13 T cell receptor beta chains from one sample sequenced in a study of T cell repertoires in cytomegalovirus infection. The antigens these receptors bind are not known. TCRdb ran MiXCR on the reads and lists one entry per CDR3 protein. The profile shows about a million distinct CDR3 sequences, more than 25% of them singletons. The source material was cultured CD8+ T cells from PBMCs, sampled from culture after CMV antigen stimulation. These receptors were collected from a human donor in good health (CMV status not recorded). Some clones in this sample may be carry-over from other donors' samples.

The rearrangement links TRBV7-9 to TRBJ2-5; the D is unclear. CDR3 length: 14 residues. Germline assignment: CDR1 SEHNR and CDR2 FQNEAQ (reference sequence). With 5 bases removed from V and 5 bases from J, the gap between germline ends came to 15 bases. CDR3 amino acids: CASSPAKTHETQYF. In DNA, the CDR3 is TGTGCCAGCAGCCCGGCAAAGACTCATGAGACCCAGTACTTC.

This chain joins TRBV9 and TRBJ2-5; D possibly uses TRBD1 or TRBD2 (5 bases each). The CDR3 runs to 14 residues. CDR1 is SGDLS and CDR2 is YYNGEE in the germline V gene. Trimming stripped 4 bases from V and 2 bases from J, with 12 bases between. The CDR3, as DNA: TGTGCCAGCAGCCGCCCGGGGCTTCAAGAGACCCAGTACTTC. Translated, it gives CASSRPGLQETQYF.

V gene TRBV7-3 combines with J gene TRBJ1-1; D not resolved. This CDR3 has 15 residues. In germline, CDR1 is SGHTA, CDR2 FQGTGA. Trimming left V 1 base short and J 3 bases short, with 12 bases between. The CDR3 region is CASSLMMQIDTEAFF. The CDR3 DNA is TGTGCCAGCAGCTTAATGATGCAGATAGACACTGAAGCTTTCTTT.

V is TRBV6-6 and J is TRBJ1-1, with TRBD1 as a possible D gene (6 bases). Looked up from germline, CDR1 is MNHNY and CDR2 is SVGAGI (reference sequence). This CDR3 contains 16 residues. V dropped 0 bases and J dropped 8 bases, with 19 bases sitting between them. CDR3 in amino acids: CASSYSHREGGGEAFF. DNA for the CDR3: TGTGCCAGCAGTTACTCTCACAGGGAGGGCGGCGGGGAAGCTTTCTTT.

The chain's CDR3 is CASSPGGGDSYEQYF. CDR3 nucleotides: TGTGCCAGCTCACCAGGAGGGGGGGACTCCTACGAGCAGTACTTC. V usage is TRBV18 and J usage is TRBJ2-7; possibly TRBD2 for D (7 bases). V lost 2 bases and J lost 0, with 11 bases in between. The germline V gene encodes CDR1 KGHSH and CDR2 LQKENI. CDR3 length: 15 amino acids.

Points on this clonotype: A much bigger clone sits one base away, suggesting this may be a read error. V gene TRBV7-2 combines with J gene TRBJ2-1; 11 bases agree with TRBD1. This CDR3 region has 20 residues. The germline CDR1 and CDR2 sequences are SGHTA and FQGNSA. The CDR3 region has the DNA TGTGCCAGCAGCTTAGGTTTCGGGACAGGGGGATTGGGCTCCTACAATAAGCAGTTCTTC. Its protein product is CASSLGFGTGGLGSYNKQFF.

This clonotype was found many times. The V gene is TRBV7-8, the J gene TRBJ2-3, with D possibly matching TRBD2 (5 bases). The V gene lost 5 bases and the J gene lost 2 bases, with 20 bases spanning the gap. This CDR3 spans 17 amino acids. The V gene's germline CDR1 is SGHVS and CDR2 FQNEAQ. CDR3 amino acids: CASSPMLAAYITDTQYF. The CDR3 DNA is TGTGCCAGCAGCCCAATGCTAGCCGCCTACATCACAGATACGCAGTATTTT.

This clonotype showed up just a few times. The chain employs TRBV6-5 and TRBJ1-1; TRBD1 aligns across 10 bases. The CDR3 consists of 16 residues. J was trimmed by 3 bases and V by 2 bases; bases with no gene match: 6. Germline values: CDR1 MNHEY, CDR2 SVGAGI. CDR3 DNA: TGTGCCAGCAGTTACGACAGGGGGCTGTTCGACACTGAAGCTTTCTTT. This translates into CASSYDRGLFDTEAFF.

The CDR3 bases are TGTGCCAGCAGCCCATTCAGTGTAATAGCCAAAAACATTCAGTACTTC. The encoded protein is CASSPFSVIAKNIQYF. The chain is built from TRBV27 and TRBJ2-4; D is undetermined. Germline V gene data show CDR1 as MNHEY and CDR2 as SMNVEV (reference sequence). The V and J ends lost 6 bases and 0 bases respectively, with 15 bases between them. This CDR3 has 16 residues.

The chain recombines TRBV7-9 with TRBJ1-1; no clear D gene. Germline lookup yields CDR1 SEHNR and CDR2 FQNEAQ (reference sequence). V was clipped by 5 bases and J by 0 bases, with 16 bases between them. The CDR3 totals 16 residues. The CDR3 spells CASSRSQVAMNTEAFF. CDR3 coding DNA: TGTGCCAGCAGCCGTAGCCAGGTCGCAATGAACACTGAAGCTTTCTTT.

The rearrangement uses TRBV9 and TRBJ2-2, with D possibly TRBD1 on 7 matching bases. CDR1 and CDR2 (germline): SGDLS, YYNGEE. CDR3 length: 16 residues. Deletions cut 0 bases from V and 7 bases from J, with 16 bases between. CDR3 in amino acids: CASSVAPAGGSGELFF. In DNA form, the CDR3 reads TGTGCCAGCAGCGTAGCTCCGGCAGGGGGGAGCGGGGAGCTGTTTTTT.

The sample holds a few counts of this clonotype. The chain joins TRBV5-6 to TRBJ2-7; 11 nucleotides align to TRBD1. The junction had 7 bases not matched to a gene; V was cut back by 4 bases and J by 4 bases. The CDR3 has 15 residues. CDR1 and CDR2 from the germline V gene are SGHDT and YYEEEE. The CDR3 reads CASSIGTGGFYEQYF. For the CDR3, the DNA is TGTGCCAGCAGCATCGGGACAGGGGGTTTTTACGAGCAGTACTTC.

This clonotype came up once. The DNA of the CDR3 is TGTGCCAGCAGTTTGGCTTCTAGCGGGGGGATTTTGGATACGCAGTATTTT. It codes for CASSLASSGGILDTQYF. The V call is TRBV12-3 or TRBV12-4, the J call TRBJ2-3; 11 bases map to TRBD2. The CDR3 spans 17 residues. Trimming cost V 3 bases and J 6 bases; bases outside gene matches: 11.